The entry that follows covers one TCR beta chain sequence. Its antigen is currently unknown. Described treatment: roughly ten-day PBMC culture with coronavirus spike peptide pools or control peptides (ViraFEST assay). The sample belongs to a study of vaccination and CD4 T cells after COVID-19. The Oncomine TCR Beta short-read assay was applied to DNA of cultured CD4+ T cells. TCRdb processed the PCR reads anew with MiXCR; each CDR3 protein has one entry. The table lists about 19,000 distinct CDR3 sequences, 51% of them singletons. This CDR3 spans 15 amino acids. The V and J ends lost 5 bases and 2 bases, in that order; junction bases with no gene match: 9. The germline V gene encodes CDR1 LNHDA and CDR2 SQIVND (reference sequence).

This chain connects TRBV19 to TRBJ2-7; the match to TRBD1 covers 7 bases. The receptor was isolated from a human donor who had recovered from COVID-19. The sequencing used CD4+ T cells from blood, cultured in vitro, collected before SARS-CoV-2 vaccination. The CDR3 bases are TGTGCCAGTAGTGATTACCGGGACAGAGCCTACGAGCAGTACTTC. Its translation: CASSDYRDRAYEQYF.